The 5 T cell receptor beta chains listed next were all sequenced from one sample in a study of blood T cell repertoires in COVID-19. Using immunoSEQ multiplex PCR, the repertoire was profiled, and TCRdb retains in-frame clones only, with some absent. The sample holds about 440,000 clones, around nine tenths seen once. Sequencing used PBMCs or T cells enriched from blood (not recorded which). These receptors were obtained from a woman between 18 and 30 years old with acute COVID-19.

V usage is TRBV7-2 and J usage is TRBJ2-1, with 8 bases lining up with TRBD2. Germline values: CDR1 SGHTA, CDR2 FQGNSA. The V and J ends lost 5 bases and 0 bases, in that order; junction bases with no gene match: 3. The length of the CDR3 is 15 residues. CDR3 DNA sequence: TGTGCCAGCAGCACTAGCGGAAGCTCCTACAATGAGCAGTTCTTC. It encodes CASSTSGSSYNEQFF.

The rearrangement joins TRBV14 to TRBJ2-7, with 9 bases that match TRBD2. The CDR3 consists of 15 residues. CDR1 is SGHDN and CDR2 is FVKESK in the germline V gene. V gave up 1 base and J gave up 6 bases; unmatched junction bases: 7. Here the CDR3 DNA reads TGTGCCAGCAGCCAAGGTTCTAGCGGGATGTTCGAGCAGTACTTC. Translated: CASSQGSSGMFEQYF.

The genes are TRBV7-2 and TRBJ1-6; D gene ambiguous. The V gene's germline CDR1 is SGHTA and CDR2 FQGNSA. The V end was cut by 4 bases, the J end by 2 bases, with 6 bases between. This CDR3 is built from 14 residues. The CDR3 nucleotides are TGTGCCAGCAGCTATACAACCTATAATTCACCCCTCCACTTT. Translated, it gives CASSYTTYNSPLHF. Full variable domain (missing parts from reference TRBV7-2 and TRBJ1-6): GAGVSQSPSNKVTEKGKDVELRCDPISGHTALYWYRQSLGQGLEFLIYFQGNSAPDKSGLPSDRFSAERTGGSVSTLTIQRTQQEDSAVYLCASSYTTYNSPLHFGNGTRLTVT.

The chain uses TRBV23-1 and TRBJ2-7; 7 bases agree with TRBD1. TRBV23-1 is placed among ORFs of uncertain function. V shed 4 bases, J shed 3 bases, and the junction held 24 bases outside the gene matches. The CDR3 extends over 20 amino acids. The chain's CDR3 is CASSPFRTGPPRSEIYEQYF. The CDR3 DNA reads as TGCGCCAGCAGTCCATTCCGGACAGGTCCACCAAGGTCTGAGATCTACGAGCAGTACTTC.

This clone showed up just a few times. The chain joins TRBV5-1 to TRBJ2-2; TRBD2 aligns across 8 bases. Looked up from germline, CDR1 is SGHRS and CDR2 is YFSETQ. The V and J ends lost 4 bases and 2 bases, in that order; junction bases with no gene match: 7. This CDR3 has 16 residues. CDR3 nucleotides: TGCGCCAGCAGCCGCGGGGGGCCAACTAACACCGGGGAGCTGTTTTTT. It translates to CASSRGGPTNTGELFF.